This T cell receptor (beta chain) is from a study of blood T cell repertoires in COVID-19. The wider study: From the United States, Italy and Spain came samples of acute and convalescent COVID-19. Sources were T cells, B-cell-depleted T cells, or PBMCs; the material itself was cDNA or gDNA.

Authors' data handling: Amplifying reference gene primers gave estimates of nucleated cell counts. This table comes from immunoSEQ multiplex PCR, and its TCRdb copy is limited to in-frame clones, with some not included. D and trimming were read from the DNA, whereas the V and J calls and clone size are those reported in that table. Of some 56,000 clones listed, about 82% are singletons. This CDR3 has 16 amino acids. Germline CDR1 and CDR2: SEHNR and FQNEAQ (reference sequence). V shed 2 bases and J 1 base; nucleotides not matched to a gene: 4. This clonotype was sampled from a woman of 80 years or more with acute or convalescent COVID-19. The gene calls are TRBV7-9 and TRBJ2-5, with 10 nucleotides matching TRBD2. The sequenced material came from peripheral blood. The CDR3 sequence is CASSLTAGGPQETQYF. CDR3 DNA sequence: TGTGCCAGCAGCTTAACAGCGGGAGGGCCCCAAGAGACCCAGTACTTC. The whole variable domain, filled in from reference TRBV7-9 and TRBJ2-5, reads DTGVSQNPRHKITKRGQNVTFRCDPISEHNRLYWYRQTLGQGPEFLTYFQNEAQLEKSRLLSDRFSAERPKGSFSTLEIQRTEQGDSAMYLCASSLTAGGPQETQYFGPGTRLLVL.